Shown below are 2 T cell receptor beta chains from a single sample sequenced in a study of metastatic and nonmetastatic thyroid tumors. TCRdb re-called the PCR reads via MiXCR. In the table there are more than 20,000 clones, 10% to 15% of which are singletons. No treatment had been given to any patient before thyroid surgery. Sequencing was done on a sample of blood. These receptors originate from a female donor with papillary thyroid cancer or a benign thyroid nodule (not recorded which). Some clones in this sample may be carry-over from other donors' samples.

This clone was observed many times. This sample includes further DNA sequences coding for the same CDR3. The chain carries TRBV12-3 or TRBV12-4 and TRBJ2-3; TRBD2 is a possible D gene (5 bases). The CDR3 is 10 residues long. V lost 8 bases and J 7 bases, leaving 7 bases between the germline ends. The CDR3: CASRGYTQYF. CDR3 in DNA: TGTGCCAGCCGAGGGTATACGCAGTATTTT.

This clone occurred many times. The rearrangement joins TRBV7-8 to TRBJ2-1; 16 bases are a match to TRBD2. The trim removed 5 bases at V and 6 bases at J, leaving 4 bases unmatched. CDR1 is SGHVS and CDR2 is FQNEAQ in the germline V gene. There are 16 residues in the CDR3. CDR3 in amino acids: CASSTGTSGRANEQFF. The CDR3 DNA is TGTGCCAGCAGCACAGGGACTAGCGGGAGGGCCAATGAGCAGTTCTTC.